A single sample is the source of the 32 T cell receptor beta chains below, sequenced in a study of siplizumab effects on memory and regulatory T cells. TCRdb's table, derived via immunoSEQ multiplex PCR, lists solely in-frame clones and lacks some. The sample has 100,000 or so clones; about nine tenths are singletons. Sequencing was carried out using CD4+ T cells sorted from blood. The receptors derive from a human donor in good health.

V is TRBV4-1 and J is TRBJ1-6; 8 nucleotides line up with TRBD1. Germline V gene lookup returns CDR1 MGHRA and CDR2 YSYEKL. The CDR3 extends over 17 amino acids. After removal of 0 bases from V and 7 bases from J, the junction contained 8 bases not matched to a gene. In DNA form, the CDR3 reads TGCGCCAGCAGCCAAGAAGTATTCTGGACAGGGAATTCACCCCTCCACTTT. Its protein is CASSQEVFWTGNSPLHF.

This chain uses TRBV18 with TRBJ2-7, with D tentatively TRBD2 (6 bases). The germline CDR1 and CDR2 sequences are KGHSH and LQKENI. Trimming took off 6 bases at V and 0 bases at J, with 24 bases between the two ends. The CDR3 has 18 residues. CDR3 bases: TGTGCCAGCTCCCCTTTGGGACTTATTGCCCGGAGCTCCTACGAGCAGTACTTC. This encodes CASSPLGLIARSSYEQYF.

The CDR3 DNA is TGTGCCAGTAGCGACGACACTGTTAATGAAAAACTGTTTTTT. It is translated as CASSDDTVNEKLFF. This chain links TRBV19 with TRBJ1-4; D is unclear. Germline values: CDR1 LNHDA, CDR2 SQIVND (reference sequence). V gave up 6 bases and J gave up 4 bases, with 12 bases separating them. This CDR3 has 14 amino acids.

This chain connects TRBV30 to TRBJ2-5; TRBD1 matches 8 bases. Germline V lookup: CDR1 GTSNPN, CDR2 SVGIG (reference sequence). V was pared by 0 bases and J by 4 bases, with 4 bases of the junction left unmatched. This CDR3 spans 14 amino acids. Here the CDR3 reads CAWSVGRGLETQYF. The CDR3 region has the DNA TGTGCCTGGAGTGTCGGCAGGGGGCTAGAGACCCAGTACTTC.

The chain recombines TRBV7-2 with TRBJ2-7; D not resolved. The germline V gene has CDR1 SGHTA and CDR2 FQGNSA. Between the trimmed V and J ends, which lost 4 bases and 2 bases, there was a span of 6 bases. The length of the CDR3 is 12 residues. The CDR3 sequence is CASSSGTYEQYF. CDR3 nucleotides: TGTGCCAGCAGCTCTGGGACCTACGAGCAGTACTTC.

The rearrangement joins TRBV27 to TRBJ2-1; 12 bases match TRBD2. Trimming took 7 bases from V and 6 from J; bases not matched to a gene: 10. Germline V lookup: CDR1 MNHEY, CDR2 SMNVEV (reference sequence). CDR3 length: 16 residues. The chain's CDR3 is CASKSLASGGANEQFF. The CDR3 nucleotides read TGTGCCAGCAAATCTCTCGCTAGCGGGGGGGCCAATGAGCAGTTCTTC.

The chain joins TRBV19 to TRBJ2-5; 12 bases are a match to TRBD2. The CDR3 totals 16 residues. After removal of 5 bases from V and 1 base from J, the junction contained 5 bases not matched to a gene. Germline CDR1 and CDR2: LNHDA and SQIVND (reference sequence). CDR3: CASSPTSGGFQETQYF. Here the CDR3 DNA reads TGTGCCAGTAGTCCGACTAGCGGGGGCTTCCAAGAGACCCAGTACTTC.

The V call is TRBV19, the J call TRBJ1-3; D not resolved. CDR1 is LNHDA, CDR2 SQIVND, per germline (reference sequence). CDR3 length: 15 amino acids. Trimming pared 3 bases from V and 0 bases from J, leaving 9 bases between. CDR3 residues: CASSIPGSSGNTIYF. DNA of the CDR3: TGTGCCAGTAGTATCCCGGGAAGCTCTGGAAACACCATATATTTT. Variable domain in full (rest from reference TRBV19 and TRBJ1-3): DGGITQSPKYLFRKEGQNVTLSCEQNLNHDAMYWYRQDPGQGLRLIYYSQIVNDFQKGDIAEGYSVSREKKESFPLTVTSAQKNPTAFYLCASSIPGSSGNTIYFGEGSWLTVV.

This clone occurred once. The chain joins TRBV5-1 to TRBJ1-2; D might be TRBD1 (5 bases). CDR3 length: 15 residues. The germline V gene encodes CDR1 SGHRS and CDR2 YFSETQ. The ends were cut back, 0 bases at V and 2 bases at J, with 11 bases in the middle. CDR3 nucleotides: TGCGCCAGCAGCTTGGGAGCAGGGAACAACTATGGCTACACCTTC. Its protein product is CASSLGAGNNYGYTF. The whole variable domain, remainder taken from reference TRBV5-1 and TRBJ1-2, is KAGVTQTPRYLIKTRGQQVTLSCSPISGHRSVSWYQQTPGQGLQFLFEYFSETQRNKGNFPGRFSGRQFSNSRSEMNVSTLELGDSALYLCASSLGAGNNYGYTFGSGTRLTVV.

The V and J genes are TRBV7-2 and TRBJ1-2; 7 bases map to TRBD1. V trimming: 5 bases; J trimming: 3 bases; junction bases outside the gene matches: 15. The CDR3 length is 17 residues. Germline CDR1 and CDR2: SGHTA and FQGNSA. The CDR3 DNA follows: TGTGCCAGCAGCCGTATTTGGCCAGGGGGGGAAGACTATGGCTACACCTTC. Its protein product is CASSRIWPGGEDYGYTF. Full variable domain (rest looked up from reference TRBV7-2 and TRBJ1-2): GAGVSQSPSNKVTEKGKDVELRCDPISGHTALYWYRQSLGQGLEFLIYFQGNSAPDKSGLPSDRFSAERTGGSVSTLTIQRTQQEDSAVYLCASSRIWPGGEDYGYTFGSGTRLTVV.

This clone appeared a single time. The chain couples TRBV18 to TRBJ1-6, with D unresolved. Trimming stripped 3 bases from V and 10 bases from J, with 13 bases between. CDR1 is KGHSH, CDR2 LQKENI, per germline. The CDR3 is 14 residues long. The chain's CDR3 is CASSPQRVGSPLHF. The CDR3 coding sequence is TGTGCCAGCTCACCCCAGAGGGTTGGGTCACCCCTCCACTTT.

The chain employs TRBV7-2 and TRBJ2-3, with a weak D call TRBD2 (5 bases). The CDR3 length is 14 residues. Between the trimmed V and J ends, which lost 5 bases and 2 bases, there was a span of 11 bases. Germline V gene sequence: CDR1 SGHTA, CDR2 FQGNSA. CDR3 DNA: TGTGCCAGCAGCCCAGGACTTTCCACAGATACGCAGTATTTT. Translated: CASSPGLSTDTQYF.

V is TRBV30 and J is TRBJ1-5, with 10 bases identical to TRBD1. This CDR3 is built from 12 residues. Germline assignment: CDR1 GTSNPN and CDR2 SVGIG (reference sequence). The junction had 2 bases not matched to a gene; V was cut back by 5 bases and J by 7 bases. CDR3 sequence reads: CAWGQGGQPQHF. The CDR3 region has the DNA TGTGCCTGGGGACAGGGGGGACAGCCCCAGCATTTT.

CDR3 sequence reads: CASSGSLAPPQDTQYF. CDR3 nucleotide sequence: TGTGCCAGCAGTGGATCACTAGCCCCACCCCAAGATACGCAGTATTTT. The chain is built from TRBV6-1 and TRBJ2-3; D is possibly TRBD2 (6 bases). The CDR3 has 16 residues. Germline values: CDR1 MNHNS, CDR2 SASEGT. The V end was cut by 4 bases, the J end by 5 bases, with 19 bases between.

This clone was detected only once. An end of the junction does not agree with germline; a read error may underlie this. The V gene is TRBV2, the J gene TRBJ2-5; D is unresolved. The germline V gene has CDR1 SNHLY and CDR2 FYNNEI. There are 14 residues in the CDR3. This CDR3 is CVSSEEWLQETQYF. DNA of the CDR3: TGTGTCAGCAGTGAAGAATGGCTCCAAGAGACCCAGTACTTC. The variable domain in full, completed from reference TRBV2 and TRBJ2-5, reads EPEVTQTPSHQVTQMGQEVILRCVPISNHLYFYWYRQILGQKVEFLVSFYNNEISEKSEIFDDQFSVERPDGSNFTLKIRSTKLEDSAMYFCVSSEEWLQETQYFGPGTRLLVL.

The chain links TRBV18 to TRBJ2-5; 8 bases agree with TRBD2. CDR3 length: 13 amino acids. V trimming: 6 bases; J trimming: 4 bases; junction bases outside the gene matches: 4. Germline loops: CDR1 KGHSH, CDR2 LQKENI. CDR3 in DNA: TGTGCCAGCTCCCGGGAGGGCTCAGAGACCCAGTACTTC. This translates into CASSREGSETQYF.

The rearrangement uses TRBV19 and TRBJ1-5, with D maybe TRBD1 (6 bases). Trimming left V 4 bases short and J 4 bases short, with 17 bases between. The germline CDR1 and CDR2 sequences are LNHDA and SQIVND (reference sequence). The CDR3 sequence is 16 residues long. The CDR3 sequence is CASSTRGGASNQPQHF. The CDR3 DNA reads TGTGCCAGTAGTACCCGGGGGGGGGCGAGTAATCAGCCCCAGCATTTT.

The V call is TRBV6-5, the J call TRBJ1-6, with no clear D. The germline V and J ends were trimmed by 8 bases and 10 bases, with 12 bases remaining between them. In germline, CDR1 is MNHEY, CDR2 SVGAGI. The CDR3 length is 12 residues. CDR3 sequence (DNA): TGTGCCAGCCACGAACGGCAATCACCCCTCCACTTT. It translates to CASHERQSPLHF.

This clone was seen more than once but under ten times. This rearrangement joins TRBV28 to TRBJ1-3; D is ambiguous. V lost 2 bases and J lost 4, with 0 bases in between. This CDR3 is 11 amino acids long. Germline assignment: CDR1 MDHEN and CDR2 SYDVKM. The CDR3 coding sequence is TGTGCCAGCAGTTTAGGAAACACCATATATTTT. Translation gives CASSLGNTIYF.

The chain combines TRBV18 with TRBJ2-7; the D gene could be TRBD1 or TRBD2 (5 bases each). Germline CDR1 reads KGHSH; CDR2 reads LQKENI. The CDR3 runs 13 residues. Trimming left V 2 bases short and J 5 bases short, with 10 bases between. CDR3 sequence: CASSPGRDHEQYF. DNA for the CDR3: TGTGCCAGCTCACCAGGCAGGGACCACGAGCAGTACTTC.

This chain joins TRBV5-4 and TRBJ1-1; 9 nucleotides agree with TRBD1. The CDR3 consists of 15 residues. With 4 bases clipped from V and 5 bases from J, the junction kept 9 bases outside the gene matches. Per the germline V gene, CDR1 is SGHNT and CDR2 is YYREEE (reference sequence). CDR3 DNA sequence: TGTGCCAGCAGCGTGGGAGGGACAGGGTCGACTGAAGCTTTCTTT. Protein sequence: CASSVGGTGSTEAFF.

This sequence joins TRBV11-3 and TRBJ2-2; 7 bases match TRBD1. V dropped 4 bases and J dropped 3; count of bases not matched to a gene: 5. The CDR3 extends over 15 amino acids. Germline assignment: CDR1 SGHNT and CDR2 YENEEA. The CDR3: CASSSSGGYTGELFF. CDR3 DNA: TGTGCCAGCAGCTCCTCAGGGGGTTACACCGGGGAGCTGTTTTTT. Full variable domain (missing parts from reference TRBV11-3 and TRBJ2-2): EAGVVQSPRYKIIEKKQPVAFWCNPISGHNTLYWYLQNLGQGPELLIRYENEEAVDDSQLPKDRFSAERLKGVDSTLKIQPAELGDSAVYLCASSSSGGYTGELFFGEGSRLTVL.

This chain connects TRBV23-1 to TRBJ2-3; 12 positions agree with TRBD2. TRBV23-1 is sorted into the ORF group, with uncertain function. V lost 3 bases, J lost 3 bases, and 7 bases stayed unmatched. This CDR3 has 17 residues. CDR3 region: CASSHIPSGGATDTQYF. The CDR3 DNA reads as TGCGCCAGCAGTCATATTCCTAGCGGGGGGGCGACAGATACGCAGTATTTT.

V usage is TRBV27 and J usage is TRBJ2-2, with D perhaps given as TRBD1 or TRBD2 (5 bases each). Trimming removed 4 bases at V and 0 bases at J, with 12 bases between. Germline CDR1 and CDR2: MNHEY and SMNVEV (reference sequence). This CDR3 is built from 16 residues. CDR3 loop: CASSWTWGANTGELFF. In nucleotides, the CDR3 is TGTGCCAGCAGTTGGACTTGGGGCGCGAACACCGGGGAGCTGTTTTTT.

This clone has only one observation. The chain is built from TRBV7-2 and TRBJ2-7; 10 nucleotides match TRBD1. The germline gives CDR1 SGHTA, CDR2 FQGNSA. This CDR3 comprises 13 residues. J was trimmed by 3 bases and V by 8 bases; bases with no gene match: 4. The CDR3 sequence is CASGDRGLYEQYF. CDR3 coding DNA: TGTGCCAGCGGGGACAGGGGTCTCTACGAGCAGTACTTC.

This sequence joins TRBV19 and TRBJ1-2; D is uncertain. This CDR3 has 13 residues. In germline, CDR1 is LNHDA, CDR2 SQIVND (reference sequence). V was clipped by 4 bases and J by 6 bases, with 12 bases between them. CDR3 sequence (DNA): TGTGCCAGTAGTAGAGAAAGTTCCAATGGCTACACCTTC. Protein product: CASSRESSNGYTF.

V usage is TRBV7-2 and J usage is TRBJ2-5; 8 positions agree with TRBD2. Germline V gives CDR1 SGHTA, CDR2 FQGNSA. The V segment lost 2 bases and the J segment 2 bases; nucleotides outside the gene matches: 10. CDR3 length: 17 residues. CDR3 sequence: CASSLFRGGGYQETQYF. The CDR3 DNA reads as TGTGCCAGCAGCTTATTTCGGGGCGGGGGGTATCAAGAGACCCAGTACTTC.

The chain has TRBV19 and TRBJ2-5, with D possibly TRBD2 on 5 matching bases. The CDR3 loop spans 15 amino acids. V gave up 6 bases and J gave up 3 bases, with 17 bases separating them. Germline V gene data show CDR1 as LNHDA and CDR2 as SQIVND (reference sequence). The CDR3 here is CASSLPMAGKETQYF. The DNA for the CDR3 is TGTGCCAGTAGCCTCCCAATGGCGGGTAAAGAGACCCAGTACTTC. Variable domain in full (rest from reference TRBV19 and TRBJ2-5): DGGITQSPKYLFRKEGQNVTLSCEQNLNHDAMYWYRQDPGQGLRLIYYSQIVNDFQKGDIAEGYSVSREKKESFPLTVTSAQKNPTAFYLCASSLPMAGKETQYFGPGTRLLVL.

This rearrangement joins TRBV7-3 to TRBJ2-2; D is tentatively TRBD1 or TRBD2 (5 bases each). The CDR3 is 16 residues long. V shed 0 bases and J shed 4 bases, with 12 bases lying between them. The germline V gene has CDR1 SGHTA and CDR2 FQGTGA. CDR3 sequence: CASSLTGVSGTGELFF. CDR3 DNA: TGTGCCAGCAGCTTAACGGGGGTTTCTGGCACCGGGGAGCTGTTTTTT.

The chain combines TRBV2 with TRBJ2-5, with D perhaps TRBD2 (5 bases). V gave up 3 bases and J gave up 5 bases, with 7 bases separating them. The germline V gene has CDR1 SNHLY and CDR2 FYNNEI. This CDR3 has 12 amino acids. The CDR3 spells CASSDRRETQYF. The CDR3 DNA sequence: TGTGCCAGCAGTGATCGGAGGGAGACCCAGTACTTC.

The genes are TRBV9 and TRBJ2-5; 7 nucleotides match TRBD1. This CDR3 comprises 14 residues. The germline V gene has CDR1 SGDLS and CDR2 YYNGEE. J gave up 2 bases and V 3 bases, and 4 bases lay outside the gene matches. CDR3 in DNA: TGTGCCAGCAGCGAGGGACAGTTACAAGAGACCCAGTACTTC. Residues: CASSEGQLQETQYF.

This chain uses TRBV4-1 with TRBJ1-2; no clear D gene. This CDR3 comprises 13 residues. V was cut by 0 bases and J by 8 bases, with 10 bases left in between. Germline V gives CDR1 MGHRA, CDR2 YSYEKL. The chain's CDR3 is CASSQEVAVGYTF. CDR3 nucleotides: TGCGCCAGCAGCCAAGAAGTCGCAGTGGGCTACACCTTC.